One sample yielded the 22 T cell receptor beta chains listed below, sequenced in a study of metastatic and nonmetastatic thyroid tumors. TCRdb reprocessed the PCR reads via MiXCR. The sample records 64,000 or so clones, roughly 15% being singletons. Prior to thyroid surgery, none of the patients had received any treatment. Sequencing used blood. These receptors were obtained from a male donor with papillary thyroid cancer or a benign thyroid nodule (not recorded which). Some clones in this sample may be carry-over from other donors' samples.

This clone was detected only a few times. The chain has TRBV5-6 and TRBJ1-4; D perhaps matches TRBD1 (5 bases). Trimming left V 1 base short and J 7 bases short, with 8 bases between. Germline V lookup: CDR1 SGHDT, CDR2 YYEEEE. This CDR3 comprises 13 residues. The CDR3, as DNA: TGTGCCAGCAGCTTGTACCAGGGTGAAAAACTGTTTTTT. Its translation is CASSLYQGEKLFF.

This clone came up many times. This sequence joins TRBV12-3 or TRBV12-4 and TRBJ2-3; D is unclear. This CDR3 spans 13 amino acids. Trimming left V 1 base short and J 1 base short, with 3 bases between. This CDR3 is CASSLDGTDTQYF. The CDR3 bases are TGTGCCAGCAGTTTAGACGGCACAGATACGCAGTATTTT.

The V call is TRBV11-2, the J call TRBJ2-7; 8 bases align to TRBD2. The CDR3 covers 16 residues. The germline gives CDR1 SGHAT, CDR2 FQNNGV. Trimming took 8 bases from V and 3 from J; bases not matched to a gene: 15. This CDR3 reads CASSPLSGSALYEQYV. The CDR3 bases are TGTGCCAGCTCCCCCCTAAGCGGGAGCGCACTCTACGAGCAGTACGTC.

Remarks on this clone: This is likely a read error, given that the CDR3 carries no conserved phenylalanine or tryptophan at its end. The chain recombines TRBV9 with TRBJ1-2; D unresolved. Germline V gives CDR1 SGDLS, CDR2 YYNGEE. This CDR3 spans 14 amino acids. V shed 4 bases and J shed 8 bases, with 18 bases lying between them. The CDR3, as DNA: TGTGCCAGCAGCCCCTCCGGGTGGCACGGAGGCTACACCCTC. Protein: CASSPSGWHGGYTL.

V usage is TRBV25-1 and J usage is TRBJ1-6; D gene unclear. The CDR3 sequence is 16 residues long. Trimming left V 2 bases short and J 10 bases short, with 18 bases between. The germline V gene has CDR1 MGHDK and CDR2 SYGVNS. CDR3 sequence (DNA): TGTGCCAGCAGTGAAATTTATTGGGGAATTGTATCACCCCTCCACTTT. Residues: CASSEIYWGIVSPLHF.

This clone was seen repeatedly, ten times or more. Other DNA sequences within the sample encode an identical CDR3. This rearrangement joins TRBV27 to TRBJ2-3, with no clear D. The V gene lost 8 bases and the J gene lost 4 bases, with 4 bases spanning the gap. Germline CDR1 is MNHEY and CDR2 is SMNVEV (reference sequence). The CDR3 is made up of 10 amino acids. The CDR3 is CASGPDTQYF. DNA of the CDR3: TGTGCCAGCGGCCCAGATACGCAGTATTTT.

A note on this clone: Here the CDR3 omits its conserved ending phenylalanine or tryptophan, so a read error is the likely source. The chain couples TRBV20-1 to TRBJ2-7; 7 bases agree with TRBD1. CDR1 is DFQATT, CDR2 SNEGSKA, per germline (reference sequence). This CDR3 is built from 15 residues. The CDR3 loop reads CSARGPTGRPDEQYS. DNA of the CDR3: TGCAGCGCTAGAGGACCGACAGGGCGTCCGGACGAGCAGTACTCC.

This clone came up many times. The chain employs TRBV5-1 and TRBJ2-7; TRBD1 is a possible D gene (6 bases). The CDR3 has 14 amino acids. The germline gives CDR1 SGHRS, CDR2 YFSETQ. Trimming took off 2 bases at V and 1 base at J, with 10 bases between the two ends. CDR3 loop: CASSFDRPSYEQYF. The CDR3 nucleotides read TGCGCCAGCAGCTTCGACAGGCCATCCTACGAGCAGTACTTC.

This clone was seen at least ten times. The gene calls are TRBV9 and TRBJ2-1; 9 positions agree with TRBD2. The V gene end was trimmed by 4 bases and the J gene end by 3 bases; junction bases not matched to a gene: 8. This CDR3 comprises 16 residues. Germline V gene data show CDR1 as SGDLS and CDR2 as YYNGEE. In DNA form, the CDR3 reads TGTGCCAGCAGCCAAGGGGGACTAGCCCACTACAATGAGCAGTTCTTC. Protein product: CASSQGGLAHYNEQFF.

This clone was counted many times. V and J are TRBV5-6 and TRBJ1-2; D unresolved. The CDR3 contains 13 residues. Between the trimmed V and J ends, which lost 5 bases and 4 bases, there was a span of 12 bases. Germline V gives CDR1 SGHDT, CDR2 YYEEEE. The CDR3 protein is CASRTTDLYGYTF. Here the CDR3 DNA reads TGTGCCAGCAGAACGACGGACCTCTATGGCTACACCTTC. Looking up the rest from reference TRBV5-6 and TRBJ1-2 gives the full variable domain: DAGVTQSPTHLIKTRGQQVTLRCSPKSGHDTVSWYQQALGQGPQFIFQYYEEEERQRGNFPDRFSGHQFPNYSSELNVNALLLGDSALYLCASRTTDLYGYTFGSGTRLTVV.

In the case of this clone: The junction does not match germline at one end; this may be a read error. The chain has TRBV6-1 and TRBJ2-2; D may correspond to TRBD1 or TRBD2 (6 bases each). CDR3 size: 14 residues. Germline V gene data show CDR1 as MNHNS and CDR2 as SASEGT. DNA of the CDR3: TGTTCCAGCAGCCCCGGGGGCAACACCGGGGAGCTGTTTTTT. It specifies CSSSPGGNTGELFF.

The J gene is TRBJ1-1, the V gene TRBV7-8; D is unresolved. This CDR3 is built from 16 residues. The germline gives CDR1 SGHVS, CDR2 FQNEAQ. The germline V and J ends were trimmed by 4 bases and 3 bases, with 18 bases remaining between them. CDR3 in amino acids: CASSSGIQARDTEAFF. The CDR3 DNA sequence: TGTGCCAGCAGCTCAGGCATCCAGGCGAGAGACACTGAAGCTTTCTTT.

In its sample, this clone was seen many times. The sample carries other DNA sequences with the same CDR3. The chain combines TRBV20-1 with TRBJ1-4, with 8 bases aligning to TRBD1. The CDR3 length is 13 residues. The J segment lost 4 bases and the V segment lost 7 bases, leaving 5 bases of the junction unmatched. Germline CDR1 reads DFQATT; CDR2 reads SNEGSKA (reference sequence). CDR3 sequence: CSVRDRINEKLFF. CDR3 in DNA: TGCAGTGTTCGGGACAGGATTAATGAAAAACTGTTTTTT.

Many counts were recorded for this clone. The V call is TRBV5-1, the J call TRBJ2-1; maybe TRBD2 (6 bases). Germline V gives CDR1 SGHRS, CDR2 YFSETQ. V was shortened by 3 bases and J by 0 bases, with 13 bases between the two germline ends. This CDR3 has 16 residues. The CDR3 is CASSSVAVSSYNEQFF. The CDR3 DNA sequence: TGCGCCAGCAGCTCCGTAGCGGTTAGCTCCTACAATGAGCAGTTCTTC.

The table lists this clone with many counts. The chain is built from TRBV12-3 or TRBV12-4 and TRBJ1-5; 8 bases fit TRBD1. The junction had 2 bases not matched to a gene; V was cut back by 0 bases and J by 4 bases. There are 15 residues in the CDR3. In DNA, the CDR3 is TGTGCCAGCAGTTTAGCGGACAGGGCAAATCAGCCCCAGCATTTT. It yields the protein CASSLADRANQPQHF.

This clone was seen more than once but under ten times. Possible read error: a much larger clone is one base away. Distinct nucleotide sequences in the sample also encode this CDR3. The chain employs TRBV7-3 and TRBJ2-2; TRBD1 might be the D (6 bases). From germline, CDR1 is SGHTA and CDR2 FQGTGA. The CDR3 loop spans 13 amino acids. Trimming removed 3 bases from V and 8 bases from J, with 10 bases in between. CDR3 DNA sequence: TGTGCCAGCAGCTTCCCCGGGACAGGGGAGCTGTTTTTT. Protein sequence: CASSFPGTGELFF.

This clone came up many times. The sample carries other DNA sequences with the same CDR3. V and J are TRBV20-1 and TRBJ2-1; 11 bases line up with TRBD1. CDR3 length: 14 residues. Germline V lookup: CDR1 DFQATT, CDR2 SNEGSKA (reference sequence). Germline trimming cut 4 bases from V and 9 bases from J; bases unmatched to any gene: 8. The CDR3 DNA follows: TGCAGTGCTATGCGCAGGACAGGGGGCAGTGAGCAGTTCTTC. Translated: CSAMRRTGGSEQFF.

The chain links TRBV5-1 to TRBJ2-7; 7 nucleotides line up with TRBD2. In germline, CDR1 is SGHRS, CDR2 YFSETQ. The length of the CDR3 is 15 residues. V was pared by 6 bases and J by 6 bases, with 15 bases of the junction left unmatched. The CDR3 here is CASISIGDYESEQYV. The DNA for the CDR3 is TGCGCCAGCATCTCGATAGGGGACTATGAGTCCGAGCAGTACGTC.

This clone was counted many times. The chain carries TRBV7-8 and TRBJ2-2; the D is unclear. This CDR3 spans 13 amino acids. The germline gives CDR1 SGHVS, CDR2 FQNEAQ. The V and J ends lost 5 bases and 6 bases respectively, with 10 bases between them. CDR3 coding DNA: TGTGCCAGCAGCCTCGGTCGGGCCGGGGAGCTGTTTTTT. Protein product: CASSLGRAGELFF.

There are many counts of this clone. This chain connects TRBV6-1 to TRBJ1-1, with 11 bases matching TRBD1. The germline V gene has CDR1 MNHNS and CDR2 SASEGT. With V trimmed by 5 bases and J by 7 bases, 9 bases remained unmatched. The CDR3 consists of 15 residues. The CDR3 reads CASSNRDRGDVEAFF. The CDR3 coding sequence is TGTGCCAGCAGTAACCGGGACAGGGGGGACGTTGAAGCTTTCTTT.

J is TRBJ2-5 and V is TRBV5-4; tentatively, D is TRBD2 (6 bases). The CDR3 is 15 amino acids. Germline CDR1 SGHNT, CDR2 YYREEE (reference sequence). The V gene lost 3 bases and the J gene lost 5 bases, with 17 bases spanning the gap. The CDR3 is CASSSKTGSLETQYF. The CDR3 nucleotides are TGTGCCAGCAGCTCGAAGACCGGGAGTTTGGAGACCCAGTACTTC.

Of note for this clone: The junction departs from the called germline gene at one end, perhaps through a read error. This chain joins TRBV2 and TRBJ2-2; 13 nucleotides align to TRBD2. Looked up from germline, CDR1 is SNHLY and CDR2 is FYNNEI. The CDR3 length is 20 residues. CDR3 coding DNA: TGTGCCAGCAGTGAAGCATTCGGGGGGATACTAGCGGGAGGGACCGGGCAGCTGTTTTTT. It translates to CASSEAFGGILAGGTGQLFF. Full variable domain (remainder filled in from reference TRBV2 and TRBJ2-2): EPEVTQTPSHQVTQMGQEVILRCVPISNHLYFYWYRQILGQKVEFLVSFYNNEISEKSEIFDDQFSVERPDGSNFTLKIRSTKLEDSAMYFCASSEAFGGILAGGTGQLFFGEGSRLTVL.